These T cell receptor beta chains were read from a single sample in a study of blood T cell repertoires in COVID-19. Sequenced by immunoSEQ multiplex PCR; TCRdb stores in-frame clones only, minus some. The data contain some 380,000 clones, roughly 77% of them singletons. Sequencing was carried out using peripheral blood. The receptors were sampled from a human donor with acute or convalescent COVID-19. The donor label of this sample is uncertain. Each CDR3 is given with its conserved first and last residue. The D gene is left open where the match is weak. Clone size is not always given. Where it is, it says once, few, many or a class for expanded clones.

TRBV27	TRBJ1-3	.	.	TGTGCCAGTTCGGACAGATCGGTAGCAGGAAACACCATATATTTT	CASSDRSVAGNTIYF
TRBV6-2/TRBV6-3	TRBJ1-2	.	.	TGTGCCAGCAGTCCCGGTCGGGTAATCAACTATGGCTACACCTTC	CASSPGRVINYGYTF
TRBV19	TRBJ1-6	.	TRBD1	TGTGCCAGCGGACAGGGCCGAAATTCACCCCTCCACTTT	CASGQGRNSPLHF
TRBV27	TRBJ1-6	.	TRBD1	TGTGCCAGCAGTTCAGGGGGTCGGGATTCACCCCTCCACTTT	CASSSGGRDSPLHF
TRBV6-1	TRBJ1-1	.	TRBD1	TGTGCCAGCAGTGAAGGACAGGGGGCTTGGAGGTACACTGAAGCTTTCTTT	CASSEGQGAWRYTEAFF
TRBV19	TRBJ2-2	.	TRBD2	TGTGCCAGTAGTATCTTGCGGGGGGGCGGGGAGCTGTTTTTT	CASSILRGGGELFF
TRBV7-8	TRBJ1-5	.	.	TGTGCCAGCAGCCCTGATTTCAGGGGCAATCAGCCCCAGCATTTT	CASSPDFRGNQPQHF
TRBV11-2	TRBJ2-7	.	TRBD2	TGTGCCAGCAGCCACCGATCCCGCGGACTAGCGGGATCCGACGACGAGCAGTACTTC	CASSHRSRGLAGSDDEQYF
TRBV30	TRBJ2-7	.	TRBD2	TGTGCCTGGAGTCCGGGACTAGGCGGGTCCGAGCAGTACTTC	CAWSPGLGGSEQYF
TRBV18	TRBJ2-1	few	TRBD2	TGTGCCAGCTCACTACACAGTGCGGGAGAGGGTAGAGATGAGCAGTTCTTC	CASSLHSAGEGRDEQFF
TRBV12-3/TRBV12-4	TRBJ1-1	.	.	.	CASSFLAEAFF
TRBV7-9	TRBJ2-7	.	.	TGTGCCAGCAGCCCGGGTAGTTCTGGACAGTTCCACGAGCAGTACTTC	CASSPGSSGQFHEQYF
TRBV29-1	TRBJ1-2	.	.	TGCAGCGTTGAAGATCGCGGCCGTACCAACTATGGCTACACCTTC	CSVEDRGRTNYGYTF
TRBV5-1	TRBJ1-2	.	.	TGCGCCAGCAGCTTAACCATCTCGGGTGGCTACACCTTC	CASSLTISGGYTF
TRBV15	TRBJ2-1	.	TRBD2	TGTGCCACCAGCAGAGATCTTCCGGGAGGGCCCTACAATGAGCAGTTCTTC	CATSRDLPGGPYNEQFF
TRBV6-6	TRBJ1-4	once	.	TGTGCCAGCAGCTACACAGCAACTAATGAAAAACTGTTTTTT	CASSYTATNEKLFF
TRBV6-5	TRBJ2-7	.	TRBD2	TGTGCCAGCAAGCCGATTGGGGGGGGAGAATACGAGCAGTACTTC	CASKPIGGGEYEQYF
TRBV13	TRBJ2-1	medium-sized	.	TGTGCCAGCAGCTTAGCAGGGCGCAATGAGCAGTTCTTC	CASSLAGRNEQFF
TRBV6-5	TRBJ2-7	.	.	TGTGCCAGCAGTTACAGGTCCGGCAGGCCCTCCTACGAGCAGTACTTC	CASSYRSGRPSYEQYF
TRBV3-1/TRBV3-2	TRBJ1-1	.	TRBD1	TGTGCCAGCAGCCAAGAAGACAGGGGACGGGTGAACACTGAAGCTTTCTTT	CASSQEDRGRVNTEAFF
TRBV10-3	TRBJ1-1	.	TRBD1	TGTGCCATCAGCTACACAGGGGGCAGTACTGAAGCTTTCTTT	CAISYTGGSTEAFF
TRBV7-8	TRBJ2-5	.	TRBD2	TGTGCCAGCAGCCGCCCTGGACTAGCGGGAGGTCCTAAAAAAGAGACCCAGTACTTC	CASSRPGLAGGPKKETQYF
TRBV18	TRBJ2-2	.	TRBD1	TGTGCCAGCGCCGTCCGGGACAGGGTGAACACCGGGGAGCTGTTTTTT	CASAVRDRVNTGELFF
TRBV11-2	TRBJ2-1	.	.	TGTGCCAGCACCGGTTATGGGGGGACAGACTCCAATGAGCAGTTCTTC	CASTGYGGTDSNEQFF
TRBV27	TRBJ2-7	.	TRBD1	TGTGCCAGCAGTCAGGGGACAGGGTTTACCTACGAGCAGTACTTC	CASSQGTGFTYEQYF
TRBV4-1	TRBJ1-4	.	TRBD1	TGCGCCAGCAGCCAAGCGGGGACAGGGGGCGAAAAACTGTTTTTT	CASSQAGTGGEKLFF
TRBV11-2	TRBJ2-3	.	.	TGTGCCAGCAGCTTAGGTCGGGGGTCCACAGATACGCAGTATTTT	CASSLGRGSTDTQYF
TRBV19	TRBJ1-1	.	.	TGTGCCAGTAGGGAAGCAGGGTGGACTGAAGCTTTCTTT	CASREAGWTEAFF
TRBV11-1	TRBJ2-5	.	.	TGTGCCAGCAGCTTATTCCCCCGGGAGATCCAAGAGACCCAGTACTTC	CASSLFPREIQETQYF
TRBV5-1	TRBJ2-3	.	TRBD2	TGCGCCAGCAGCTGGAGTAGTACTAGCGCGGCCTCAGATACGCAGTATTTT	CASSWSSTSAASDTQYF
TRBV3-1/TRBV3-2	TRBJ1-2	.	TRBD1	TGTGCCAGCAGCCATGACAGGGACTATGGCTACACCTTC	CASSHDRDYGYTF